Here is one T cell receptor (beta chain) with its context. Its antigen is unidentified. V was pared by 2 bases and J by 4 bases, with 12 bases between. The CDR3 sequence is 15 residues long. Germline CDR1 and CDR2: WNHNN and SYGVQD (reference sequence). This table comes from immunoSEQ multiplex PCR, and its TCRdb copy is limited to in-frame clones, with some not included. This table holds approximately 150,000 clones, 85% to 95% found once. This specimen belongs to a study of T cell responses to AZD1222 COVID-19 vaccine. General observations from the study: Donors in the cohort were predominantly white British and more often female, and clonal diversity was possibly underestimated.

The clonotype comes from an adult in good health. This chain joins TRBV10-1 and TRBJ1-5; a weak D match, TRBD1 (6 bases). Sequencing was performed on peripheral blood, taken on day 0 of AZD1222 vaccination. CDR3 nucleotide sequence: TGCGCCAGCAGTGAGGCGTTTACAGGGAATCAGCCCCAGCATTTT. Its protein product is CASSEAFTGNQPQHF.